Listed below are T cell receptor beta chains from one sample, sequenced in a study of human T cells and chemical hapten exposure. TCRdb processed the RACE reads anew with MiXCR; each CDR3 protein has one entry. Here the sample spans 65,000 or so distinct CDR3 sequences, approximately 6.2% being singletons. Sequenced sample: whole blood. The origin of the receptors is a female donor in good health. Some clones in this sample may be carry-over from other donors' samples. The CDR3 runs from the conserved cysteine through the conserved F or W. The D gene is left open where the match is weak. The size field is filled for only some rows; it gives once, few, many or a size class.

V gene,D gene,clone size,J gene,CDR3 DNA,CDR3 protein
TRBV10-3,TRBD1,.,TRBJ2-7,TGTGCCACAACCGGGACAGGGAAGTACGAGCAGTACTTC,CATTGTGKYEQYF
TRBV19,.,few,TRBJ2-4,TGTGCCAGTAGTAATTCAGGGGTGGCCAAAAACATTCAGTACTTC,CASSNSGVAKNIQYF
TRBV7-2,.,few,TRBJ2-2,TGTGCCAGCAGCTCCTCCTACCCCGGGAACACCGGGGAGCTGTTTTTT,CASSSSYPGNTGELFF
TRBV5-6,.,few,TRBJ1-6,TGTGCCAGCAGCACCTTTGACAGGCCCAAGAATTCACCCCTCCACTTT,CASSTFDRPKNSPLHF
TRBV20-1,TRBD1,.,TRBJ2-1,TGCAGTGCAACCCGGGACAGGTCCAACGAGCAGTTCTTC,CSATRDRSNEQFF
TRBV10-3,.,.,TRBJ1-5,TGTGCCATCAGTGAGTCGGGGGAAAAAAGAGGTCAGCCCCAGCATTTT,CAISESGEKRGQPQHF
TRBV29-1,TRBD2,.,TRBJ2-1,TGCAGCGTTGCTAGCGGGAGATACAATGAGCAGTTCTTC,CSVASGRYNEQFF
TRBV20-1,.,many,TRBJ2-1,TGCAGTGCTCCTAACCGGGACACTTACAATGAGCAGTTCTTC,CSAPNRDTYNEQFF
TRBV15,TRBD2,many,TRBJ2-2,TGTGCCACCAGCAGCCTCGGACTAGCGGGAGTTACCGGGGAGCTGTTTTTT,CATSSLGLAGVTGELFF
TRBV7-9,.,.,TRBJ1-1,TGTGCCAGCAGCCTATCCGCAAAGAACACTGAAGCTTTCTTT,CASSLSAKNTEAFF
TRBV20-1,.,.,TRBJ2-7,TGCAGTGCAACCCCGACGGCATCGAACGAGCAGTACTTC,CSATPTASNEQYF
TRBV28,.,.,TRBJ2-3,TGTGCCAGCAGTGCCCCCATGGGTAGTGACACAGATACGCAGTATTTT,CASSAPMGSDTDTQYF
TRBV6-4,.,many,TRBJ2-3,TGTGCCAGCAGTGACTCGACAGGCACAGATACGCAGTATTTT,CASSDSTGTDTQYF
TRBV12-3/TRBV12-4,.,.,TRBJ1-1,TGTGCCAGCAGTTTAACTTTCATCCGGACAGTGAACACTGAAGCTTTCTTT,CASSLTFIRTVNTEAFF
TRBV7-2,.,many,TRBJ2-1,TGTGCCAGCAGCTTACCCGTAGCGGGACAGGAGTTCTTC,CASSLPVAGQEFF
TRBV6-5,TRBD1,many,TRBJ2-5,TGTGCCAGCAGGTCGACAGGGGGCCAAGAGACCCAGTACTTC,CASRSTGGQETQYF
TRBV7-2,.,many,TRBJ2-5,TGTGCCAGCAGCTTAGTTCGGGGGGCTTCAGAGACCCAGTACTTC,CASSLVRGASETQYF
TRBV24-1,TRBD2,.,TRBJ2-3,TGTGCCACCAGCGCTCCACTGGGACTAGCGGGAGTCGTAGATACGCAGTATTTT,CATSAPLGLAGVVDTQYF
TRBV10-1,.,many,TRBJ2-7,TGCGCCAGCAGGACTGCCTACGAGCAGTACTTC,CASRTAYEQYF
TRBV5-6,.,few,TRBJ2-7,TGTGCCAGCAGCTTGGTACTGGCTGCCTACGAGCAGTACTTC,CASSLVLAAYEQYF
TRBV28,.,.,TRBJ2-7,TGTGCCAGCGGGGAACGGGAGACCCCGGAGCAGTACTTC,CASGERETPEQYF
TRBV12-3/TRBV12-4,.,few,TRBJ2-2,TGTGCCAGCAGTTTAGGAGACAGCAGGGACACCGGGGAGCTGTTTTTT,CASSLGDSRDTGELFF
TRBV7-9,.,many,TRBJ2-5,TGTGCCAGCGCGGCGACAGCGTACCAAGAGACCCAGTACTTC,CASAATAYQETQYF
TRBV29-1,.,.,TRBJ2-7,TGCAGCGCACGAGGTCGCACCTACGAGCAGTACTTC,CSARGRTYEQYF
TRBV27,TRBD2,many,TRBJ2-7,TGTGCCAGCTCTCGGACCCCTAGCGGGACCTACGAGCAGTACTTC,CASSRTPSGTYEQYF
TRBV20-1,TRBD2,few,TRBJ2-7,TGCAGTGTTCTAGGGACTAGCGGGCCCAGCTCCTACGAGCAGTACTTC,CSVLGTSGPSSYEQYF
TRBV13,.,.,TRBJ2-4,TGTGCCAGCAGCTTAGCGCGGGTAGCCAAAAACATTCAGTACTTC,CASSLARVAKNIQYF
TRBV5-4,TRBD2,.,TRBJ2-3,TGTGCCAGCAGCTTGGGACTAGCGTCAGATACGCAGTATTTT,CASSLGLASDTQYF
TRBV4-3,.,many,TRBJ2-6,TGCGCCAGCAGCCAAGAAGGGCGCGCGGGGGCCAACGTCCTGACTTTC,CASSQEGRAGANVLTF
TRBV6-2/TRBV6-3,.,many,TRBJ2-3,TGTGCCAGCAGTTACTCGAGCGGGAGCACAGATACGCAGTATTTT,CASSYSSGSTDTQYF
TRBV5-1,.,.,TRBJ1-1,TGCGCCAGCAGCTTCGATCGGGGGTCAGGCAACACTGAAGCTTTCTTT,CASSFDRGSGNTEAFF
TRBV11-2,TRBD1,few,TRBJ2-3,TGTGCCAGCAGCTTTGGACAGGGGGCGCCTACCACAGATACGCAGTATTTT,CASSFGQGAPTTDTQYF
TRBV10-3,TRBD1,few,TRBJ1-1,TGTGCCATCAGTGAAGGGACAGGGAAAAGGAACACTGAAGCTTTCTTT,CAISEGTGKRNTEAFF
TRBV10-3,TRBD2,many,TRBJ2-5,TGTGCCATCAGTGAGTCTTCTAGCGGGAGCGGACAGACCCAGTACTTC,CAISESSSGSGQTQYF
TRBV28,.,many,TRBJ1-2,TGTGCCAGCAGTTTATATGGACAGTATGGCTACACCTTC,CASSLYGQYGYTF
TRBV3-1,.,.,TRBJ2-1,TGTGCCAGCAGCCAAGTCGGCAATGAGCAGTTCTTC,CASSQVGNEQFF
TRBV29-1,TRBD1,few,TRBJ1-1,TGCAGCGTTGAAAAAGGACAGGGGGCTGTTGAAGCTTTCTTT,CSVEKGQGAVEAFF
TRBV5-1,.,.,TRBJ1-1,TGCGCCAGCAGCTTGTCACAGGGAGGGGTCGACACTGAAGCTTTCTTT,CASSLSQGGVDTEAFF
TRBV20-1,.,.,TRBJ2-1,TGCAGTGCTAGAGATCTGAGACCGGAGTTCTTC,CSARDLRPEFF
TRBV12-3/TRBV12-4,TRBD1,few,TRBJ1-6,TGTGCCAGCAGTTGGGACAGGACGGCTTCACCCCTCCACTTT,CASSWDRTASPLHF
TRBV12-3/TRBV12-4,TRBD1,few,TRBJ1-2,TGTGCCAGCAGCCCCCGACAGGGGCACTCCTATGGCTACACCTTC,CASSPRQGHSYGYTF
TRBV4-2,.,many,TRBJ2-1,TGTGCCAGCAGCCAAGATCGGGTCGGGGTTACGGATGAGCAGTTCTTC,CASSQDRVGVTDEQFF
TRBV12-3/TRBV12-4,TRBD1,few,TRBJ1-1,TGTGCCAGCAGTAAACTGACAGGGACGTACACTGAAGCTTTCTTT,CASSKLTGTYTEAFF
TRBV2,TRBD2,many,TRBJ2-5,TGTGCCAGCAGTGAAACTAGCGCGATCCAAGAGACCCAGTACTTC,CASSETSAIQETQYF
TRBV11-3,TRBD2,few,TRBJ2-3,TGTGCCAGCAGCTTGTCTAGCGGGTTAGAAGATACGCAGTATTTT,CASSLSSGLEDTQYF
TRBV19,.,few,TRBJ2-7,TGTGCCAGTAGTATCGTGGGTTGGACCTACGAGCAGTACTTC,CASSIVGWTYEQYF
TRBV6-2/TRBV6-3,.,many,TRBJ2-6,TGTGCCAGCGCGGGCTCTGGGGCCAACGTCCTGACTTTC,CASAGSGANVLTF
TRBV7-9,.,many,TRBJ2-2,TGTGCCAGCTCGGGGGCCGGGACAAACACCGGGGAGCTGTTTTTT,CASSGAGTNTGELFF